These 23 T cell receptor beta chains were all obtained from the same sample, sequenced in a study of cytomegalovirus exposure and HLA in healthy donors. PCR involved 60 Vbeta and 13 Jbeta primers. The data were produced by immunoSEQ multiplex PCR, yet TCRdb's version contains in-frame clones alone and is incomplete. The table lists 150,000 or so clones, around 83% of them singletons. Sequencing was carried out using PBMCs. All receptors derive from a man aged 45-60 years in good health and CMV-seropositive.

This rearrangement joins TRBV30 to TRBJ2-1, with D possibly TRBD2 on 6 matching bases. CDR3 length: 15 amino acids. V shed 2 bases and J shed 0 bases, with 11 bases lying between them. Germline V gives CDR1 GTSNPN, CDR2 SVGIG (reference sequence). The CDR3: CAWSHGLLSYNEQFF. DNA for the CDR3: TGTGCCTGGAGTCACGGACTACTCTCCTACAATGAGCAGTTCTTC. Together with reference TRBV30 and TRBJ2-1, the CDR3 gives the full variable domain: SQTIHQWPATLVQPVGSPLSLECTVEGTSNPNLYWYRQAAGRGLQLLFYSVGIGQISSEVPQNLSASRPQDRQFILSSKKLLLSDSGFYLCAWSHGLLSYNEQFFGPGTRLTVL.

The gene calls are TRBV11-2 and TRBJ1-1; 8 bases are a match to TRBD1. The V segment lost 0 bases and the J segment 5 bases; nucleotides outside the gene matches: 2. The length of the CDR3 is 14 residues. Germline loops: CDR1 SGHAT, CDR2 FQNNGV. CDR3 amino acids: CASSLENRGTEAFF. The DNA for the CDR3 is TGTGCCAGCAGCTTAGAAAACAGGGGGACTGAAGCTTTCTTT. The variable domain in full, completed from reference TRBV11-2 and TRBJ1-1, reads EAGVAQSPRYKIIEKRQSVAFWCNPISGHATLYWYQQILGQGPKLLIQFQNNGVVDDSQLPKDRFSAERLKGVDSTLKIQPAKLEDSAVYLCASSLENRGTEAFFGQGTRLTVV.

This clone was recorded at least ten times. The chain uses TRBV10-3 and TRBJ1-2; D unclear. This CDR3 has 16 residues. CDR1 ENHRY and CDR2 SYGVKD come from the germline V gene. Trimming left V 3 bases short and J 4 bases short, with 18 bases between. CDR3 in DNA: TGTGCCATCAGTGACTTTACTGGAGAGGCTGCCTATGGCTACACCTTC. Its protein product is CAISDFTGEAAYGYTF.

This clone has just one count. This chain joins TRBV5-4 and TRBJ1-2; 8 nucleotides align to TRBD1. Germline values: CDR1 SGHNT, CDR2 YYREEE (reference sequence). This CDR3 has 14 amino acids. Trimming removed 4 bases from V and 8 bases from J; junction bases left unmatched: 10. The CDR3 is CASSTIDRGGGYTF. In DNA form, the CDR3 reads TGTGCCAGCAGCACTATAGACAGGGGCGGCGGCTACACCTTC.

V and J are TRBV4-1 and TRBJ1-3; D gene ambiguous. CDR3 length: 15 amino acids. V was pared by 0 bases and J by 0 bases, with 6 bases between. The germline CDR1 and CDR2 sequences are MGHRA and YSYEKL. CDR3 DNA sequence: TGCGCCAGCAGCCAAGAGGGCAGCTCTGGAAACACCATATATTTT. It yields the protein CASSQEGSSGNTIYF.

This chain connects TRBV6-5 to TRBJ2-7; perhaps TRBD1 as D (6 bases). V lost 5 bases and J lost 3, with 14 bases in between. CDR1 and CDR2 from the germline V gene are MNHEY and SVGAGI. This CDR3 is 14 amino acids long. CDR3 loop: CASSLAGTHYEQYF. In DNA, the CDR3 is TGTGCCAGCAGTCTTGCCGGGACACACTACGAGCAGTACTTC.

The DNA for the CDR3 is TGTGCCAGCACTCGGGGTCTTAGCAATCAGCCCCAGCATTTT. Amino acids: CASTRGLSNQPQHF. The V call is TRBV2, the J call TRBJ1-5; the D is unclear. Germline assignment: CDR1 SNHLY and CDR2 FYNNEI. The CDR3 spans 14 residues. The ends were cut back, 7 bases at V and 0 bases at J, with 10 bases in the middle.

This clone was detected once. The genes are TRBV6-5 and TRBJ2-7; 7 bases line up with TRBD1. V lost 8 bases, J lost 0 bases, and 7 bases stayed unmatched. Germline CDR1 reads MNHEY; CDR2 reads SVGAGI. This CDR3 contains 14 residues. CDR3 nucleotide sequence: TGTGCCAGCGGGGACAGACGAATCTCCTACGAGCAGTACTTC. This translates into CASGDRRISYEQYF.

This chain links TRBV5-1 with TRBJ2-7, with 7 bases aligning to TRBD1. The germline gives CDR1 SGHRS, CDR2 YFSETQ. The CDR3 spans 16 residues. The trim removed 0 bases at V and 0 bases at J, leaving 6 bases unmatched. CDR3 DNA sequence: TGCGCCAGCAGCTTGGGGGGACAGCCGAGCTCCTACGAGCAGTACTTC. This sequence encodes CASSLGGQPSSYEQYF.

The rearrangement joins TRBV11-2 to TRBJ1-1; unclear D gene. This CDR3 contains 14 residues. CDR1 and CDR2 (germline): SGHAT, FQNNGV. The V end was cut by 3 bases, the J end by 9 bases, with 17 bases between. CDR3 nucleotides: TGTGCCAGCAGCTTCGCAGCGAGAGATAGACAAGCTTTCTTT. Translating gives CASSFAARDRQAFF.

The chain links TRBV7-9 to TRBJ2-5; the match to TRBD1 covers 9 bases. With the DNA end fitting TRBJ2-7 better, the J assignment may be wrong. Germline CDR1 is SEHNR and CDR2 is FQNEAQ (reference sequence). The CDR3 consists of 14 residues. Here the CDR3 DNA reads TGTGCCAGTCTTCGGGACAGGGTAACCTACGAGCAGTACTTC. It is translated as CASLRDRVTYEQYF.

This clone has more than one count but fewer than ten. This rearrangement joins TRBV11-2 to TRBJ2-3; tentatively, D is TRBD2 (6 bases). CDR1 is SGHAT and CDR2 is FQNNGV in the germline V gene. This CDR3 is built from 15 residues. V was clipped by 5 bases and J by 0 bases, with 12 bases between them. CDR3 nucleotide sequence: TGTGCCAGCAGCCCTATGGGACTGAGCACAGATACGCAGTATTTT. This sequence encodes CASSPMGLSTDTQYF.

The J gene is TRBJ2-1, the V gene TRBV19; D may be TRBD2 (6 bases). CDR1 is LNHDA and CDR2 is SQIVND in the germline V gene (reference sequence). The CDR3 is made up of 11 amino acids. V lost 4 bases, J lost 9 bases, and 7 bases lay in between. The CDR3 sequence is CASSTGSEQFF. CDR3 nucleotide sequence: TGTGCCAGTAGTACCGGGAGTGAGCAGTTCTTC.

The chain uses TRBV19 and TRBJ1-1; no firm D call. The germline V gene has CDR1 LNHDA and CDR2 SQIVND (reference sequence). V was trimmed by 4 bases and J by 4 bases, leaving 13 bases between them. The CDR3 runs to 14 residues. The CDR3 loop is CASSKSRTVTEAFF. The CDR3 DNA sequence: TGTGCCAGTAGTAAGTCCCGAACAGTCACTGAAGCTTTCTTT.

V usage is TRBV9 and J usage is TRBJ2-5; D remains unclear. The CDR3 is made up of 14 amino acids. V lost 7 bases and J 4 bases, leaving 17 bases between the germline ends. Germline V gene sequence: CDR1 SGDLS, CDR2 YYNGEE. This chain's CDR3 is CASALGTGIETQYF. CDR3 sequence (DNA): TGTGCCAGCGCCCTTGGCACGGGTATAGAGACCCAGTACTTC.

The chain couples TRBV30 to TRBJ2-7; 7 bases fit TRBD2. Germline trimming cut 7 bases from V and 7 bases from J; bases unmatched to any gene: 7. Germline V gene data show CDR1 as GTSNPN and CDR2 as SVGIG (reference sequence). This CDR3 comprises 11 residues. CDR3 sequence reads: CAFGRGIEQYV. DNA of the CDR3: TGTGCCTTCGGGCGGGGGATTGAGCAGTACGTC.

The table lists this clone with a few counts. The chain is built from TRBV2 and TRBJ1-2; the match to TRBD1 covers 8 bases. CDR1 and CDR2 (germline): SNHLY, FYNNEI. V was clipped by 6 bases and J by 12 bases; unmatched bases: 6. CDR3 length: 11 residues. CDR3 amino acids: CASRGTGFDTF. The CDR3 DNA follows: TGTGCCAGCAGGGGGACAGGATTCGACACCTTC.

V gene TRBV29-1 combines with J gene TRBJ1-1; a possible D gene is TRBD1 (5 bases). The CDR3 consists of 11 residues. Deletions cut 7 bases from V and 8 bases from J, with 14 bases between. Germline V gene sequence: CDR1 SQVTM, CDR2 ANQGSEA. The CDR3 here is CSAEGQIEAFF. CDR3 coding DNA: TGCAGCGCCGAAGGACAAATAGAAGCTTTCTTT.

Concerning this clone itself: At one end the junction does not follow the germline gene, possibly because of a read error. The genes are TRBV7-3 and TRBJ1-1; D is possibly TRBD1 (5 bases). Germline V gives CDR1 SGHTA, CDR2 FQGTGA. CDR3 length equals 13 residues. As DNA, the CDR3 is TGTTCCAGCAGCTTGGGGGGGGACACTGAAGCTTTCTTT. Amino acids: CSSSLGGDTEAFF.

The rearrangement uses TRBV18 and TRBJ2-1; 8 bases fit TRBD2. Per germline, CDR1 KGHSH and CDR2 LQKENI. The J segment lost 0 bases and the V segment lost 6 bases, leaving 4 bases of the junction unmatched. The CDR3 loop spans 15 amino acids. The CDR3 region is CASSLLADSYNEQFF. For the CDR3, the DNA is TGTGCCAGCTCTTTACTAGCGGACTCCTACAATGAGCAGTTCTTC.

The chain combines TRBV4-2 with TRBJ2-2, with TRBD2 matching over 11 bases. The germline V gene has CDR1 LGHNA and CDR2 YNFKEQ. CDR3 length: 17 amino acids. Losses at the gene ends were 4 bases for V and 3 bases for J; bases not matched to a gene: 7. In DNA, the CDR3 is TGTGCCAGCAGCCGGTATAGCGGGGGGGCGGACACCGGGGAGCTGTTTTTT. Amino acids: CASSRYSGGADTGELFF.

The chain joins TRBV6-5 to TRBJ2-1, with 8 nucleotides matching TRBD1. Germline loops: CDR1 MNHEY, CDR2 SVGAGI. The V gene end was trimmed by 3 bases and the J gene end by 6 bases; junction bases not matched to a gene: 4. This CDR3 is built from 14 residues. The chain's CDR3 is CASSYFGQGNEQFF. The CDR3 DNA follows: TGTGCCAGCAGTTATTTCGGACAGGGCAATGAGCAGTTCTTC.

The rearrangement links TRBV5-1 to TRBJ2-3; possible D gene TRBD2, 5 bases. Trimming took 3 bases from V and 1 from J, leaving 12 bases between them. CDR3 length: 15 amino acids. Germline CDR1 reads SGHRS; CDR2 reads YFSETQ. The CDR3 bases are TGCGCCAGCAGCTCCCGGGGTAGCGGCACAGATACGCAGTATTTT. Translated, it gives CASSSRGSGTDTQYF.